This is a list of T cell receptor beta chains from one sample in a study of cytomegalovirus exposure and HLA in healthy donors. Method: immunoSEQ multiplex PCR; TCRdb's copy keeps in-frame clones and lacks some. The sample holds approximately 220,000 clones; over 80% are singletons and the top ten take under 0.85%. The source material was PBMCs. These TCRs come from a boy between 2 and 10 years old in good health and CMV-seronegative. CDR3s include the opening cysteine and the closing phenylalanine or tryptophan. D genes are given only for firm matches. Clone size, where shown, is once, few, many, or a class for clones that have expanded.

d_call | clone_size | j_call | v_call | cdr3_aa | cdr3_nt
. | few | TRBJ2-2 | TRBV6-1 | CASSRDGELFF | TGTGCCAGCAGTCGAGACGGGGAGCTGTTTTTT
TRBD1 | once | TRBJ1-3 | TRBV10-1 | CASSGTGGLGNTIYF | TGCGCCAGCAGTGGAACAGGGGGCCTCGGAAACACCATATATTTT
. | . | TRBJ1-2 | TRBV7-9 | CASSLLERGRGYTF | TGTGCCAGCAGCTTATTAGAGCGGGGACGTGGCTACACCTTC
. | . | TRBJ1-6 | TRBV5-1 | CASSWEQGGGNSPLHF | TGCGCCAGCAGCTGGGAGCAGGGAGGTGGTAATTCACCCCTCCACTTT
. | . | TRBJ1-6 | TRBV27 | CASSLTRGSSYNSPLHF | TGTGCCAGCAGTCTCACCCGGGGGAGCTCCTATAATTCACCCCTCCACTTT
TRBD1 | . | TRBJ2-7 | TRBV29-1 | CSVKIQGEQYF | TGCAGCGTAAAAATACAGGGGGAGCAGTACTTC
. | few | TRBJ1-5 | TRBV6-5 | CASSLGRGFRQPQHF | TGTGCCAGCAGCCTCGGAAGGGGATTTAGACAGCCCCAGCATTTT
TRBD2 | . | TRBJ2-3 | TRBV6-4 | CASSVSGGATDTQYF | TGTGCCAGCAGTGTTAGCGGGGGGGCAACAGATACGCAGTATTTT
. | . | TRBJ2-7 | TRBV7-9 | CASSFTGSDEQYF | TGTGCCAGCAGCTTTACAGGGAGCGACGAGCAGTACTTC
TRBD2 | . | TRBJ2-3 | TRBV7-9 | CASSLERGVTDTQYF | TGTGCCAGCAGCTTAGAGCGGGGAGTCACAGATACGCAGTATTTT
TRBD2 | . | TRBJ2-1 | TRBV11-2 | CASSISGGSYNEQFF | TGTGCCAGCAGCATTAGCGGGGGTTCCTACAATGAGCAGTTCTTC
TRBD1 | . | TRBJ1-4 | TRBV5-1 | CASSQTGYDEKLFF | TGCGCCAGCAGCCAGACAGGGTACGATGAAAAACTGTTTTTT
. | . | TRBJ2-5 | TRBV6-1 | CASSEASQETQYF | TGTGCCAGCAGTGAAGCCAGCCAAGAGACCCAGTACTTC
TRBD1 | . | TRBJ2-3 | TRBV5-1 | CASSYFTGGDTQYF | TGCGCCAGCAGCTACTTTACAGGGGGAGATACGCAGTATTTT
. | . | TRBJ1-5 | TRBV29-1 | CSVKGQGLLTDNQPQHF | TGCAGCGTTAAGGGGCAGGGGCTACTCACAGACAATCAGCCCCAGCATTTT
TRBD2 | . | TRBJ2-7 | TRBV6-5 | CASTPSGTYEQYF | TGTGCCAGCACGCCTAGCGGAACCTACGAGCAGTACTTC
TRBD1 | . | TRBJ2-2 | TRBV5-1 | CASSLADRGELFF | TGCGCCAGCAGCTTGGCGGACAGGGGGGAGCTGTTTTTT
TRBD2 | once | TRBJ2-1 | TRBV5-1 | CASSLEAREGVDEQFF | TGCGCCAGCAGCTTGGAGGCGCGGGAGGGTGTGGATGAGCAGTTCTTC
TRBD1 | once | TRBJ2-7 | TRBV9 | CASSDGTGATYEQYF | TGTGCCAGCAGCGACGGGACAGGGGCAACCTACGAGCAGTACTTC
. | . | TRBJ2-7 | TRBV2 | CASSEGLLYEQYF | TGTGCCAGCAGTGAGGGGCTCCTCTACGAGCAGTACTTC
TRBD2 | once | TRBJ2-1 | TRBV4-1 | CASSQQLAGGLNEQFF | TGCGCCAGCAGCCAGCAACTAGCGGGGGGACTAAATGAGCAGTTCTTC
TRBD2 | . | TRBJ2-5 | TRBV7-9 | CASSYYSGGSHGTQYF | TGTGCCAGCAGCTATTATAGCGGGGGGTCTCATGGAACCCAGTACTTC
TRBD2 | . | TRBJ2-7 | TRBV7-6 | CASSRYFEGGNEQYF | TGTGCCAGCAGCCGCTACTTTGAGGGAGGGAACGAGCAGTACTTC
TRBD1 | once | TRBJ2-7 | TRBV7-9 | CASSFTGTVAYEQYF | TGTGCCAGCAGCTTCACCGGGACAGTGGCCTACGAGCAGTACTTC
. | . | TRBJ1-2 | TRBV6-1 | CASSERGVPNYGYTF | TGTGCCAGCAGTGAACGGGGGGTTCCTAACTATGGCTACACCTTC
. | once | TRBJ2-7 | TRBV6-5 | CASSWAGGTGEQYF | TGTGCCAGCAGTTGGGCAGGGGGGACGGGGGAGCAGTACTTC
TRBD2 | . | TRBJ2-7 | TRBV9 | CASTGGTGTSTYEQYF | TGTGCCAGCACCGGAGGTACTGGGACTAGCACCTACGAGCAGTACTTC
TRBD1 | . | TRBJ1-2 | TRBV30 | CAWSNTGVPGYTF | TGTGCCTGGAGTAATACAGGGGTCCCTGGCTACACCTTC
. | . | TRBJ2-5 | TRBV5-4 | CASSFRGETQYF | TGTGCCAGCAGCTTCAGAGGGGAGACCCAGTACTTC
. | . | TRBJ2-1 | TRBV4-1 | CASSQDYNGEQFF | TGCGCCAGCAGCCAAGATTATAACGGTGAGCAGTTCTTC
TRBD2 | few | TRBJ2-7 | TRBV4-2 | CASSQESGSTYEQYF | TGTGCCAGCAGCCAAGAGAGCGGGAGTACCTACGAGCAGTACTTC
TRBD1 | . | TRBJ1-2 | TRBV28 | CASIPETGGYGYTF | TGTGCCAGCATCCCAGAGACAGGGGGCTATGGCTACACCTTC
TRBD1 | . | TRBJ1-2 | TRBV5-4 | CASSSRGDYGYTF | TGTGCCAGCAGCTCCAGGGGGGACTATGGCTACACCTTC
TRBD1 | . | TRBJ1-6 | TRBV30 | CAWNPRDRDNSPLHF | TGTGCCTGGAACCCCCGGGACAGAGATAATTCACCCCTCCACTTT
. | . | TRBJ2-7 | TRBV14 | CASSQGAGRGFEQYF | TGTGCCAGCAGCCAAGGGGCAGGTAGGGGTTTCGAGCAGTACTTC
TRBD2 | . | TRBJ2-1 | TRBV5-6 | CASSFTSGRASYNEQFF | TGTGCCAGCAGCTTTACCAGCGGGAGGGCTTCCTACAATGAGCAGTTCTTC
. | . | TRBJ2-1 | TRBV7-8 | CASSFGRSSYNEQFF | TGTGCCAGCAGCTTTGGGCGTAGCTCCTACAATGAGCAGTTCTTC
TRBD1 | . | TRBJ1-2 | TRBV4-1 | CASSQQGAGAYGYTF | TGCGCCAGCAGCCAACAGGGGGCCGGTGCCTATGGCTACACCTTC
TRBD2 | . | TRBJ2-3 | TRBV18 | CASSPGAGGPLSTDTQYF | TGTGCCAGCTCACCCGGCGCGGGGGGACCCCTTAGCACAGATACGCAGTATTTT
TRBD1 | . | TRBJ1-2 | TRBV2 | CASSGRQGTNYGYTF | TGTGCCAGCAGTGGGCGACAGGGGACCAACTATGGCTACACCTTC
TRBD1 | . | TRBJ2-7 | TRBV27 | CASSTGTGAYEQYF | TGTGCCAGCAGTACCGGGACAGGAGCCTACGAGCAGTACTTC
. | . | TRBJ1-6 | TRBV14 | CASSQDLNSPLHF | TGTGCCAGCAGCCAAGATCTGAATTCACCCCTCCACTTT
TRBD1 | . | TRBJ2-7 | TRBV6-5 | CASSLGTGGLYEQYF | TGTGCCAGCAGCCTCGGGACAGGAGGGCTCTACGAGCAGTACTTC
. | . | TRBJ2-4 | TRBV19 | CASSLGPKNIQYF | TGTGCCAGTAGCCTGGGGCCCAAAAACATTCAGTACTTC
TRBD1 | . | TRBJ1-1 | TRBV15 | CATSRGRDRVLEAFF | TGTGCCACCAGCAGAGGCCGGGACAGGGTTCTTGAAGCTTTCTTT
TRBD2 | once | TRBJ2-1 | TRBV9 | CASSALAGGGHEQFF | TGTGCCAGCAGCGCCTTAGCGGGGGGGGGTCATGAGCAGTTCTTC
. | . | TRBJ2-3 | TRBV5-4 | CASSLGGLMTDTQYF | TGTGCCAGCAGCTTGGGGGGGCTGATGACAGATACGCAGTATTTT
. | . | TRBJ2-3 | TRBV19 | CASTETSDASNTQYF | TGTGCCAGTACTGAAACTAGTGACGCCTCAAATACGCAGTATTTT
TRBD2 | few | TRBJ2-7 | TRBV6-1 | CASTLSGIYEQYF | TGTGCCAGCACCCTTAGCGGGATCTACGAGCAGTACTTC
TRBD1 | . | TRBJ2-1 | TRBV5-6 | CASSSRDRANNEQFF | TGTGCCAGCAGCTCGCGGGACAGGGCAAACAATGAGCAGTTCTTC